Below, 4 T cell receptor beta chains from the same sample are listed, as sequenced in a study of cytomegalovirus exposure and HLA in healthy donors. PCR employed 60 Vbeta and 13 Jbeta primers. Assay used: immunoSEQ multiplex PCR; TCRdb lists only in-frame clones, some missing. This sample carries some 150,000 clones, roughly 81% of them seen once, and the ten largest clones take around 1.5%. Sequenced: PBMCs. The receptor source for this set is a female donor in good health and CMV-seronegative.

The chain links TRBV9 to TRBJ2-2; TRBD2 matches 10 bases. CDR1 and CDR2 (germline): SGDLS, YYNGEE. This CDR3 spans 18 amino acids. With V trimmed by 1 base and J by 3 bases, 9 bases remained unmatched. Written as DNA, the CDR3 is TGTGCCAGCAGCGTAATCCCCTCCCTAGCGGGGGACACCGGGGAGCTGTTTTTT. It encodes CASSVIPSLAGDTGELFF.

The rearrangement links TRBV13 to TRBJ1-1, with TRBD1 matching over 8 bases. Germline V gene lookup returns CDR1 PRHDT and CDR2 FYEKMQ (reference sequence). The CDR3 totals 15 residues. The V segment lost 3 bases and the J segment 0 bases; nucleotides outside the gene matches: 3. For the CDR3, the DNA is TGTGCCAGCAGCTTGACAGGGGAGATGAACACTGAAGCTTTCTTT. It yields the protein CASSLTGEMNTEAFF. Supplemented by reference TRBV13 and TRBJ1-1, the full variable domain reads AAGVIQSPRHLIKEKRETATLKCYPIPRHDTVYWYQQGPGQDPQFLISFYEKMQSDKGSIPDRFSAQQFSDYHSELNMSSLELGDSALYFCASSLTGEMNTEAFFGQGTRLTVV.

The chain joins TRBV7-8 to TRBJ2-4; 8 bases are shared with TRBD2. This CDR3 contains 15 residues. V trimming: 0 bases; J trimming: 5 bases; junction bases outside the gene matches: 3. CDR1 is SGHVS and CDR2 is FQNEAQ in the germline V gene. The CDR3 DNA reads TGTGCCAGCAGCTTAGCGGCGGGGGGCGAAAACATTCAGTACTTC. Translated, it gives CASSLAAGGENIQYF.

The rearrangement uses TRBV12-5 and TRBJ2-7; TRBD1 aligns across 12 bases. CDR1 and CDR2 (germline): LGHNT, FRNRAP. The ends lost 6 bases at V and 5 bases at J; junction bases unmatched: 11. This CDR3 comprises 16 residues. The CDR3 bases are TGTGCTAGTGGCCCCGGGACAGGGGGCGTAGAGAACGAGCAGTACTTC. As protein: CASGPGTGGVENEQYF.